The 9 T cell receptor beta chains presented below share a single source sample, sequenced in a study of technical replicates of blood from a few donors. This table comes from immunoSEQ multiplex PCR, and its TCRdb copy is limited to in-frame clones, with some not included. The sample records about 80,000 clones, approximately 91% being singletons. Material: T cells isolated from PBMCs. These receptors were collected from a human donor in good health.

The chain employs TRBV30 and TRBJ2-5; D may be TRBD2 (6 bases). The closer fit of TRBJ2-7 to the DNA end suggests the J call may be wrong. The length of the CDR3 is 14 residues. CDR1 GTSNPN and CDR2 SVGIG come from the germline V gene (reference sequence). CDR3: CAWKGVAGPYEQYF. CDR3 coding DNA: TGTGCCTGGAAGGGCGTGGCGGGACCCTACGAGCAGTACTTC.

The rearrangement links TRBV25-1 to TRBJ2-4; 8 nucleotides line up with TRBD2. The CDR3 extends over 17 amino acids. J lost 0 bases, V lost 3 bases, and 7 bases had no gene match. Germline V lookup: CDR1 MGHDK, CDR2 SYGVNS. This CDR3 is CASSDNSGIPAKNIQYF. CDR3 coding DNA: TGTGCCAGCAGTGACAATAGCGGGATTCCAGCCAAAAACATTCAGTACTTC.

The chain carries TRBV19 and TRBJ2-7; D perhaps matches TRBD2 (5 bases). The germline V gene encodes CDR1 LNHDA and CDR2 SQIVND (reference sequence). CDR3 length: 12 residues. V was trimmed by 5 bases and J by 3 bases, leaving 8 bases between them. The CDR3 nucleotides are TGTGCCAGTAGTTCTGGGAGCTACGAGCAGTACTTC. Residues: CASSSGSYEQYF.

The chain combines TRBV27 with TRBJ2-5; the match to TRBD1 covers 7 bases. Germline lookup yields CDR1 MNHEY and CDR2 SMNVEV (reference sequence). This CDR3 has 14 residues. Trimming took 5 bases from V and 5 from J; bases not matched to a gene: 8. This chain's CDR3 is CASSHITGEETQYF. In nucleotides, the CDR3 is TGTGCCAGCAGTCACATCACAGGGGAGGAGACCCAGTACTTC.

V gene TRBV7-6 combines with J gene TRBJ2-7, with 10 nucleotides matching TRBD2. The CDR3 has 15 residues. J lost 1 base, V lost 3 bases, and 3 bases had no gene match. Germline V CDR1 and CDR2: SGHVS, FNYEAQ. CDR3 sequence: CASSLGLALSYEQYF. In DNA, the CDR3 is TGTGCCAGCAGCTTGGGACTAGCGTTATCCTACGAGCAGTACTTC.

This rearrangement joins TRBV14 to TRBJ2-1; 12 bases map to TRBD2. This CDR3 has 15 amino acids. V shed 2 bases, J shed 8 bases, and the junction held 4 bases outside the gene matches. Germline V gene lookup returns CDR1 SGHDN and CDR2 FVKESK. The CDR3 is CASSQLAGGLHEQFF. The CDR3 coding sequence is TGTGCCAGCAGCCAACTAGCGGGAGGGTTGCATGAGCAGTTCTTC.

The rearrangement joins TRBV14 to TRBJ2-7, with 11 nucleotides matching TRBD1. V shed 2 bases and J 6 bases; nucleotides not matched to a gene: 6. Germline assignment: CDR1 SGHDN and CDR2 FVKESK. The CDR3 covers 15 residues. In nucleotides, the CDR3 is TGTGCCAGCAGCCAACCGGGACAGGGGGTACTCGAGCAGTACTTC. Its translation: CASSQPGQGVLEQYF.

The J gene is TRBJ2-3, the V gene TRBV5-1; 10 nucleotides align to TRBD2. This CDR3 region has 16 residues. Germline loops: CDR1 SGHRS, CDR2 YFSETQ. The V gene end was trimmed by 9 bases and the J gene end by 0 bases; junction bases not matched to a gene: 10. The CDR3 loop is CATASGSPSSTDTQYF. CDR3 bases: TGCGCCACCGCTAGCGGGAGTCCGTCTAGCACAGATACGCAGTATTTT.

The chain is built from TRBV5-6 and TRBJ2-6; the match to TRBD1 covers 7 bases. Germline-derived CDR1 and CDR2 are SGHDT and YYEEEE. Trimming at V came to 0 bases and at J to 2 bases, leaving 11 bases not matched to a gene. CDR3 length: 19 amino acids. CDR3 bases: TGTGCCAGCAGCTTGGCCTTAGACAGGGTTCTCCCTGGGGCCAACGTCCTGACTTTC. The encoded protein is CASSLALDRVLPGANVLTF.